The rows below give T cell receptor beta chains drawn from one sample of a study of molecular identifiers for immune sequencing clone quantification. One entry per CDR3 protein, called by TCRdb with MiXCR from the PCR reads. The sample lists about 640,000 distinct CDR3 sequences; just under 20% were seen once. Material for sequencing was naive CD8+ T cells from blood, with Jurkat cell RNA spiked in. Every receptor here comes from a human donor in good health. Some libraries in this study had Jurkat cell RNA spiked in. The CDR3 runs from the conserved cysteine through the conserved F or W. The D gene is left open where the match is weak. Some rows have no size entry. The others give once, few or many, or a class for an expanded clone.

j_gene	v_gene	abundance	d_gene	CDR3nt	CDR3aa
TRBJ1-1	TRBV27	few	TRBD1	TGTGCCAGCAGTCCTATACCTCCGGGACAGGGATACACTGAAGCTCTCTTT	CASSPIPPGQGYTEALF
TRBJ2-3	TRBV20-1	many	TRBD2	TGCAGTGCACCCGGTAGTAGCGGGAGAACAGATACGCAGTATTTT	CSAPGSSGRTDTQYF
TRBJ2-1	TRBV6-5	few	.	TGTGCCAGCAGTTACACCAGGGGCAATGAGCAGTTCTTC	CASSYTRGNEQFF
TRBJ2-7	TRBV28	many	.	TGTGCCAGCAGTTTAACGGGGTTGGACGAGCAGTACTTC	CASSLTGLDEQYF
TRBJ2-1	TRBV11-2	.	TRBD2	TGTGCCAGCAGCTTCATCCCCGGACTAGCGGGAGTAGGCTCCTACAATGAGCAGTTCTTC	CASSFIPGLAGVGSYNEQFF
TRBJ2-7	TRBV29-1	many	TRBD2	TGCAGCGTAGCTCGGGGGGGGCTGGACGAGCAGTACTTC	CSVARGGLDEQYF
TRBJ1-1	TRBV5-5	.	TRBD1	TGTGCCAGCAGCTTTTACGCGGGACAGGAGAACACTGAAGCTTTCTTT	CASSFYAGQENTEAFF
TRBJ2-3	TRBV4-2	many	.	TGTGCCAGCAGCCAAGATAGTGCGGGTCTAACAGATACGCAGTATTTT	CASSQDSAGLTDTQYF
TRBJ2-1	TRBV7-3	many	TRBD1	TGTGCCAGCAGCTTCGAGATCAATACCGGACAGGTATTGTACAATGAGCAGTTCTTC	CASSFEINTGQVLYNEQFF
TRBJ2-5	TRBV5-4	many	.	TGTGCCAGCAGCTTTCGGGGGGCAGGAGGAGAGACCCAGTACTTC	CASSFRGAGGETQYF
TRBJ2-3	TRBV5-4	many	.	TGTGCCAGCAGCCCAGTCGACAGTACAGATACGCAGTATTTT	CASSPVDSTDTQYF
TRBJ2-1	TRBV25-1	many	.	TGTGCCAGCAGTGAATTTAGGAGCTCCTACAATGAGCAGTTCTTC	CASSEFRSSYNEQFF
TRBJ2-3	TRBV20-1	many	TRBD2	TGCAGTGCCCCGGGACTAGCGGGGGTAGTCAGGGAGACAGATACGCAGTATTTT	CSAPGLAGVVRETDTQYF
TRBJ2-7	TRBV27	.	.	TGTGCCAGCAGTTTAGGGGGGGGGACAGACCCCTACGAGCAGTACTTC	CASSLGGGTDPYEQYF
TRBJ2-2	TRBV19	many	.	TGTGCCAGTAGTATAGTTCCAGGGAGCACCGGGGAGCTGTTTTTT	CASSIVPGSTGELFF
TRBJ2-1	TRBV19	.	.	TGTGCCAGTAGTATCAGCGGGTATACCTACAATGAGCAGTTCTTC	CASSISGYTYNEQFF
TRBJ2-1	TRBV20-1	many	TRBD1	TGCAGTGTAATAACCTATTCGGGACAGAAAAACAATGAGCAGTTCTTC	CSVITYSGQKNNEQFF
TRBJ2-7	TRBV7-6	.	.	TGTGCCAGCAGTGATACCCCGACAGACATCTCCTACGAGCAGTACTTC	CASSDTPTDISYEQYF
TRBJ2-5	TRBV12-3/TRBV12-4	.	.	TGTGCCAGCAGTTCCCCCCAAGACAGGCCCCAAGAGACCCAGTACTTC	CASSSPQDRPQETQYF
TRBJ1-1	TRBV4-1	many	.	TGCGCCAGCAGCCCACCCACGGGGTTAAGCACTGAAGCTTTCTTT	CASSPPTGLSTEAFF
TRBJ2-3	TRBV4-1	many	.	TGCGCCAGCAGAGAGGGGGTAACAGATACGCAGTATTTT	CASREGVTDTQYF
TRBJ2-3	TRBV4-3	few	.	TGCGCCAGCAGCCAAGATGCGGGGCAGACGCAGTATTTT	CASSQDAGQTQYF
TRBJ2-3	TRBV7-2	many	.	TGTGCCAGCAGCCCCCCACTGGATACGCAGTATTTT	CASSPPLDTQYF
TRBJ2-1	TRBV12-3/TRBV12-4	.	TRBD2	TGTGCCAGCAGTTCCGCGGGAGGGGGGGTCTCCCTCTCCTACAATGAGCAGTTCTTC	CASSSAGGGVSLSYNEQFF
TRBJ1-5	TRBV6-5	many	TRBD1	TGTGCCAGCAGCCCGACAGGGAATAGCAATCAGCCCCAGCATTTT	CASSPTGNSNQPQHF